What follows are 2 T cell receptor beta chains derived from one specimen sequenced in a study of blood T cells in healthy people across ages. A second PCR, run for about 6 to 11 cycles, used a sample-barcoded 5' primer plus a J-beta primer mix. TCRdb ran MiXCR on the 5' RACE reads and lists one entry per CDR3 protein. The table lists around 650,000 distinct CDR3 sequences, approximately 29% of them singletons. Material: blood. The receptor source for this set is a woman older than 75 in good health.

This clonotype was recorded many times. The CDR3 bases are TGCAGCGTTGGAGAATCCTACGAGCAGTACTTC. Protein: CSVGESYEQYF. The chain uses TRBV29-1 and TRBJ2-7; D not certain. Trimming took 4 bases from V and 1 from J, leaving 5 bases between them. Germline CDR1 reads SQVTM; CDR2 reads ANQGSEA. The CDR3 is 11 residues long.

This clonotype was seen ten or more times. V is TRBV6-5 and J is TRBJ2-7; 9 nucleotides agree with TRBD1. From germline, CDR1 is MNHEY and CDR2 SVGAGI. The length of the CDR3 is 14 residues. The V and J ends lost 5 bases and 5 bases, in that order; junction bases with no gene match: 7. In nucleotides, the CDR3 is TGTGCCAGCAGTAAAAGGACAGGGGAAGACGAGCAGTACTTC. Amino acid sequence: CASSKRTGEDEQYF.